A single sample gave rise to the 10 T cell receptor beta chains below, sequenced in a study of T cells after yellow fever vaccination. One entry per CDR3 protein results from TCRdb running MiXCR on the 5' RACE reads. The profile covers about 500,000 distinct CDR3 sequences, with roughly a sixth appearing a single time and approximately 15% taken by the ten largest. Here the sequenced sample was PBMCs, taken roughly 5 days after the first yellow fever vaccination. The receptors originated from a man aged 18-30 years who received the YFV17D yellow fever vaccine.

The genes are TRBV5-1 and TRBJ1-6; tentative D call: TRBD1 (6 bases). Germline V lookup: CDR1 SGHRS, CDR2 YFSETQ. This CDR3 comprises 14 residues. Trimming removed 1 base from V and 9 bases from J, with 11 bases in between. CDR3 region: CASSLTGNASPLHF. In DNA, the CDR3 is TGCGCCAGCAGCTTGACAGGGAATGCTTCACCCCTCCACTTT.

V is TRBV6-5 and J is TRBJ2-2, with a tentative D call TRBD2 (5 bases). The CDR3 spans 16 residues. CDR1 is MNHEY, CDR2 SVGAGI, per germline. V shed 0 bases and J shed 6 bases, with 14 bases lying between them. The CDR3 DNA reads TGTGCCAGCAGTTACTCGACTACCATCTGGGCCGGGGAGCTGTTTTTT. Its protein is CASSYSTTIWAGELFF.

The CDR3 is CSASQGGALGELFF. CDR3 DNA: TGCAGTGCTAGCCAAGGGGGGGCGCTTGGGGAGCTGTTTTTT. The rearrangement links TRBV20-1 to TRBJ2-2, with a weak D call TRBD2 (7 bases). This CDR3 is built from 14 residues. CDR1 is DFQATT and CDR2 is SNEGSKA in the germline V gene (reference sequence). V was trimmed by 3 bases and J by 8 bases, leaving 16 bases between them.

This clonotype was seen a handful of times. The chain combines TRBV6-2 or TRBV6-3 with TRBJ2-1, with a tentative D call TRBD1 (5 bases). V was pared by 0 bases and J by 0 bases, with 12 bases between. Germline assignment: CDR1 MNHEY and CDR2 SVGEGT. The CDR3 consists of 17 residues. The CDR3 nucleotides read TGTGCCAGCAGTTACTCGACTTCAGGGATCTCCTACAATGAGCAGTTCTTC. Protein product: CASSYSTSGISYNEQFF.

This clonotype was recorded many times. This chain links TRBV7-9 with TRBJ2-7; 11 bases align to TRBD1. Trimming took 8 bases from V and 4 from J; bases not matched to a gene: 1. The CDR3 is 12 amino acids. Per germline, CDR1 SEHNR and CDR2 FQNEAQ (reference sequence). CDR3 in amino acids: CASGTGGYEQYV. The CDR3 DNA reads TGTGCCAGCGGGACAGGGGGATACGAGCAGTACGTC.

The chain has TRBV5-4 and TRBJ2-7; D is uncertain. V lost 4 bases, J lost 3 bases, and 14 bases lay in between. The length of the CDR3 is 14 residues. Germline V lookup: CDR1 SGHNT, CDR2 YYREEE (reference sequence). The CDR3: CASSPTDGNYEQYF. In DNA, the CDR3 is TGTGCCAGCAGCCCGACGGACGGCAACTACGAGCAGTACTTC.

V is TRBV7-2 and J is TRBJ2-6, with D tentatively TRBD2 (5 bases). Germline V gene data show CDR1 as SGHTA and CDR2 as FQGNSA. V lost 4 bases and J 5 bases, leaving 12 bases between the germline ends. The CDR3 sequence is 15 residues long. CDR3: CASSYDRGRANVLTF. The CDR3 nucleotides read TGTGCCAGCAGCTACGACCGGGGTAGGGCCAACGTCCTGACTTTC.

This sequence joins TRBV27 and TRBJ1-6, with unresolved D. Trimming removed 5 bases from V and 10 bases from J, with 12 bases in between. The CDR3 consists of 13 residues. Germline CDR1 and CDR2: MNHEY and SMNVEV (reference sequence). The CDR3 DNA reads TGTGCCAGCAGTAACCTGCATGCGTCACCCCTCCACTTT. This sequence encodes CASSNLHASPLHF.

The chain employs TRBV4-1 and TRBJ2-7; D is unclear. Trimming left V 5 bases short and J 2 bases short, with 13 bases between. The germline V gene has CDR1 MGHRA and CDR2 YSYEKL. The CDR3 is 14 residues long. Written as DNA, the CDR3 is TGCGCCAGCAGCGAAACGGTAATTACCTACGAGCAGTACGTC. It yields the protein CASSETVITYEQYV.

The rearrangement uses TRBV20-1 and TRBJ1-4; TRBD1 might be the D (6 bases). The V end was cut by 5 bases, the J end by 8 bases, with 15 bases between. CDR3 length: 13 residues. Germline V gives CDR1 DFQATT, CDR2 SNEGSKA (reference sequence). The CDR3 DNA sequence: TGCAGTGCTGGGGGCCAGGGTGGGGAAAAACTGTTTTTT. The encoded protein is CSAGGQGGEKLFF.